One and the same sample provided the 24 T cell receptor beta chains below, sequenced in a study of T cell responses to AZD1222 COVID-19 vaccine. Data came from immunoSEQ multiplex PCR; TCRdb stores just in-frame clones and leaves some out. The table lists 100,000 to 130,000 clones, under 95% of them singletons. The sequences come from peripheral blood, collected on day 0 of AZD1222 vaccination. These receptors were collected from an adult in good health.

This clone was seen only once. The chain employs TRBV5-6 and TRBJ2-7, with 7 bases fitting TRBD1. The CDR3 has 13 residues. The V gene end was trimmed by 4 bases and the J gene end by 6 bases; junction bases not matched to a gene: 7. In germline, CDR1 is SGHDT, CDR2 YYEEEE. CDR3 amino acids: CASSRQGVGEQYF. For the CDR3, the DNA is TGTGCCAGCAGCCGACAGGGAGTGGGCGAGCAGTACTTC.

This clone was observed a handful of times. The chain carries TRBV25-1 and TRBJ1-3, with 7 nucleotides matching TRBD1. J gave up 0 bases and V 9 bases, and 5 bases lay outside the gene matches. The CDR3 extends over 14 amino acids. Germline CDR1 MGHDK, CDR2 SYGVNS. CDR3 nucleotides: TGTGCCAGTTACAGGGGCCTCTCTGGAAACACCATATATTTT. Its protein product is CASYRGLSGNTIYF.

This clone was detected once. The chain joins TRBV5-8 to TRBJ1-4; D is perhaps TRBD1 (6 bases). The germline CDR1 and CDR2 sequences are SGHTS and YDEGEE. V was shortened by 7 bases and J by 3 bases, with 16 bases between the two germline ends. The CDR3 is 15 amino acids. DNA for the CDR3: TGTGCCAGCCGAAGGGGGGGTTTTGCTAATGAAAAACTGTTTTTT. It codes for CASRRGGFANEKLFF.

The genes are TRBV7-9 and TRBJ2-5; 13 bases match TRBD2. The J segment lost 3 bases and the V segment lost 5 bases, leaving 3 bases of the junction unmatched. Germline CDR1 SEHNR, CDR2 FQNEAQ (reference sequence). This CDR3 has 15 residues. The DNA for the CDR3 is TGTGCCAGCAGCCTAGGGACTAGCGGGAAAGAGACCCAGTACTTC. This sequence encodes CASSLGTSGKETQYF.

This clone appeared a single time. The chain uses TRBV2 and TRBJ1-4; D is ambiguous. Trimming left V 1 base short and J 5 bases short, with 14 bases between. Germline V CDR1 and CDR2: SNHLY, FYNNEI. The CDR3 spans 16 residues. As DNA, the CDR3 is TGTGCCAGCAGTGAAGGCAGATACACCAGGAATGAAAAACTGTTTTTT. It is translated as CASSEGRYTRNEKLFF.

The chain joins TRBV15 to TRBJ2-3; TRBD1 matches 8 bases. V was pared by 5 bases and J by 4 bases, with 11 bases of the junction left unmatched. Germline CDR1 is LNHNV and CDR2 is YYDKDF (reference sequence). The CDR3 spans 16 residues. CDR3 residues: CATSGLPDRVADTQYF. The CDR3 DNA sequence: TGTGCCACCAGCGGGTTACCGGACAGGGTGGCAGATACGCAGTATTTT. Drawing the rest from reference TRBV15 and TRBJ2-3, the complete variable domain is DAMVIQNPRYQVTQFGKPVTLSCSQTLNHNVMYWYQQKSSQAPKLLFHYYDKDFNNEADTPDNFQSRRPNTSFCFLDIRSPGLGDTAMYLCATSGLPDRVADTQYFGPGTRLTVL.

The chain uses TRBV6-5 and TRBJ1-5, with D maybe TRBD1 (5 bases). Trimming removed 11 bases from V and 4 bases from J, with 15 bases in between. The CDR3 is 13 residues long. The germline gives CDR1 MNHEY, CDR2 SVGAGI. The CDR3 DNA reads TGTGCCTCGTCAGGGTTTCGGAATCAGCCCCAGCATTTT. The encoded protein is CASSGFRNQPQHF.

The rearrangement uses TRBV7-3 and TRBJ2-1; no reliable D call. Trimming removed 5 bases from V and 4 bases from J, with 9 bases in between. This CDR3 spans 13 amino acids. Germline lookup yields CDR1 SGHTA and CDR2 FQGTGA. The CDR3 sequence is CASSGTNYNEQFF. Written as DNA, the CDR3 is TGTGCCAGCAGCGGAACCAATTACAATGAGCAGTTCTTC.

The chain is built from TRBV9 and TRBJ2-7; D may be TRBD1 (6 bases). V was clipped by 7 bases and J by 3 bases, with 14 bases between them. The CDR3 length is 13 residues. The germline gives CDR1 SGDLS, CDR2 YYNGEE. The CDR3 sequence is CASGKGRGYEQYF. CDR3 DNA sequence: TGTGCCAGCGGGAAGGGCAGGGGCTACGAGCAGTACTTC.

The chain carries TRBV4-3 and TRBJ2-3; 11 nucleotides align to TRBD2. This CDR3 contains 20 residues. Unmatched junction bases numbered 17, after V lost 4 bases and J lost 2 bases. Per the germline V gene, CDR1 is LGHNA and CDR2 is YSLEER. This CDR3 is CASSPQPFIAGGEITDTQYF. Written as DNA, the CDR3 is TGCGCCAGCAGCCCCCAACCCTTCATAGCGGGGGGGGAGATCACAGATACGCAGTATTTT.

This chain's CDR3 is CASLDRSSYNSPLHF. CDR3 DNA sequence: TGTGCCAGTCTCGACAGGTCTTCCTATAATTCACCCCTCCACTTT. J is TRBJ1-6 and V is TRBV19; perhaps TRBD1 as D (6 bases). V lost 8 bases and J 1 base, leaving 12 bases between the germline ends. From germline, CDR1 is LNHDA and CDR2 SQIVND (reference sequence). This CDR3 is 15 amino acids long.

V usage is TRBV6-6 and J usage is TRBJ1-1, with 9 bases lining up with TRBD1. CDR3 length equals 18 residues. V trimming: 5 bases; J trimming: 1 base; junction bases outside the gene matches: 14. Germline V lookup: CDR1 MNHNY, CDR2 SVGAGI (reference sequence). CDR3 sequence reads: CASSLTTGTGIGNTEAFF. CDR3 coding DNA: TGTGCCAGCAGTCTCACGACCGGGACAGGGATTGGGAACACTGAAGCTTTCTTT.

V gene TRBV30 combines with J gene TRBJ2-5; D possibly matches TRBD1 or TRBD2 (5 bases each). CDR3 size: 14 residues. The V end lost 0 bases, the J end lost 4 bases, and 12 bases lay between the germline ends. CDR1 and CDR2 from the germline V gene are GTSNPN and SVGIG (reference sequence). Written as DNA, the CDR3 is TGTGCCTGGAGTGTGAGCCTGAGGGGAGAGACCCAGTACTTC. Translation: CAWSVSLRGETQYF.

This clone showed up just once. The J gene is TRBJ2-7, the V gene TRBV19, with D possibly matching TRBD2 (6 bases). Trimming stripped 5 bases from V and 5 bases from J, with 13 bases between. CDR1 and CDR2 from the germline V gene are LNHDA and SQIVND (reference sequence). CDR3 length equals 13 residues. The CDR3 region is CASSVQRAHEQYF. Written as DNA, the CDR3 is TGTGCCAGTAGTGTTCAGCGGGCCCACGAGCAGTACTTC.

This clone was picked up one time. V usage is TRBV5-1 and J usage is TRBJ1-4; tentatively, D is TRBD1 (6 bases). The CDR3 has 16 residues. From germline, CDR1 is SGHRS and CDR2 YFSETQ. Trimming removed 4 bases at V and 7 bases at J, with 20 bases between. CDR3 in DNA: TGCGCCAGCAGCCAGGGACACCCCACGGGGAGTGAAAAACTGTTTTTT. This translates into CASSQGHPTGSEKLFF. Looking up the rest from reference TRBV5-1 and TRBJ1-4 gives the full variable domain: KAGVTQTPRYLIKTRGQQVTLSCSPISGHRSVSWYQQTPGQGLQFLFEYFSETQRNKGNFPGRFSGRQFSNSRSEMNVSTLELGDSALYLCASSQGHPTGSEKLFFGSGTQLSVL.

This clone was observed a few times. The chain recombines TRBV12-3 or TRBV12-4 with TRBJ2-5; D uncertain. The CDR3 loop spans 11 amino acids. The V end lost 3 bases, the J end lost 2 bases, and 1 base lay between the germline ends. The CDR3 here is CASSLQETQYF. The DNA of the CDR3 is TGTGCCAGCAGTTTGCAAGAGACCCAGTACTTC.

The V and J genes are TRBV7-2 and TRBJ2-5, with TRBD1 as a possible D gene (5 bases). In germline, CDR1 is SGHTA, CDR2 FQGNSA. The CDR3 runs 13 residues. Trimming took 5 bases from V and 5 from J, leaving 12 bases between them. The CDR3 protein is CASSRVGVETQYF. CDR3 sequence (DNA): TGTGCCAGCAGCAGGGTAGGGGTGGAGACCCAGTACTTC.

J is TRBJ1-5 and V is TRBV11-2; D gene ambiguous. Trimming took 7 bases from V and 2 from J, leaving 18 bases between them. CDR3 size: 16 residues. In germline, CDR1 is SGHAT, CDR2 FQNNGV. CDR3 DNA: TGTGCCAGCACCCTTAAGACGGTCTATGGCAATCAGCCCCAGCATTTT. As protein: CASTLKTVYGNQPQHF. Using reference TRBV11-2 and TRBJ1-5 for the parts outside the CDR3, the full variable domain is EAGVAQSPRYKIIEKRQSVAFWCNPISGHATLYWYQQILGQGPKLLIQFQNNGVVDDSQLPKDRFSAERLKGVDSTLKIQPAKLEDSAVYLCASTLKTVYGNQPQHFGDGTRLSIL.

The chain employs TRBV27 and TRBJ1-2; unclear D gene. This CDR3 has 13 amino acids. Trimming cost V 7 bases and J 2 bases, with 11 bases left between them. Per germline, CDR1 MNHEY and CDR2 SMNVEV (reference sequence). This CDR3 reads CASKKNGNYGYTF. In DNA, the CDR3 is TGTGCCAGCAAGAAGAACGGGAACTATGGCTACACCTTC.

This chain links TRBV2 with TRBJ1-5; maybe TRBD1 (5 bases). Germline V lookup: CDR1 SNHLY, CDR2 FYNNEI. V was trimmed by 5 bases and J by 0 bases, leaving 11 bases between them. CDR3 length: 15 amino acids. CDR3: CASSRQTLSNQPQHF. The CDR3 nucleotides read TGTGCCAGCAGTCGACAGACTCTTAGCAATCAGCCCCAGCATTTT.

The chain has TRBV6-2 or TRBV6-3 and TRBJ2-7; perhaps TRBD1 as D (6 bases). V dropped 0 bases and J dropped 2 bases, with 20 bases sitting between them. Germline-derived CDR1 and CDR2 are MNHEY and SVGEGT. The CDR3 runs to 18 residues. CDR3: CASSYSSWPKTGPYEQYF. The CDR3 DNA reads as TGTGCCAGCAGTTACTCGAGTTGGCCCAAGACAGGCCCCTACGAGCAGTACTTC.

The rearrangement links TRBV4-1 to TRBJ1-3; unclear D gene. V was clipped by 1 base and J by 0 bases, with 13 bases between them. There are 17 residues in the CDR3. The germline CDR1 and CDR2 sequences are MGHRA and YSYEKL. CDR3 protein: CASSQVDQALSGNTIYF. Written as DNA, the CDR3 is TGCGCCAGCAGCCAAGTCGATCAGGCCCTCTCTGGAAACACCATATATTTT.

The genes are TRBV15 and TRBJ2-2; 10 nucleotides align to TRBD1. Germline CDR1 is LNHNV and CDR2 is YYDKDF (reference sequence). The CDR3 has 14 residues. The junction had 0 bases not matched to a gene; V was cut back by 3 bases and J by 5 bases. CDR3 loop: CATSRDRGTGELFF. The CDR3 coding sequence is TGTGCCACCAGCAGGGACAGGGGGACCGGGGAGCTGTTTTTT.

Only one count was recorded for this clone. V is TRBV5-6 and J is TRBJ2-7; weak D call: TRBD1 (5 bases). V lost 4 bases to trimming and J lost 4 bases, with 18 bases between them. Germline-derived CDR1 and CDR2 are SGHDT and YYEEEE. CDR3 length: 15 residues. CDR3 protein: CASSPAGQGTYEQYF. CDR3 DNA sequence: TGTGCCAGCAGCCCTGCCGGCCAGGGAACTTACGAGCAGTACTTC.